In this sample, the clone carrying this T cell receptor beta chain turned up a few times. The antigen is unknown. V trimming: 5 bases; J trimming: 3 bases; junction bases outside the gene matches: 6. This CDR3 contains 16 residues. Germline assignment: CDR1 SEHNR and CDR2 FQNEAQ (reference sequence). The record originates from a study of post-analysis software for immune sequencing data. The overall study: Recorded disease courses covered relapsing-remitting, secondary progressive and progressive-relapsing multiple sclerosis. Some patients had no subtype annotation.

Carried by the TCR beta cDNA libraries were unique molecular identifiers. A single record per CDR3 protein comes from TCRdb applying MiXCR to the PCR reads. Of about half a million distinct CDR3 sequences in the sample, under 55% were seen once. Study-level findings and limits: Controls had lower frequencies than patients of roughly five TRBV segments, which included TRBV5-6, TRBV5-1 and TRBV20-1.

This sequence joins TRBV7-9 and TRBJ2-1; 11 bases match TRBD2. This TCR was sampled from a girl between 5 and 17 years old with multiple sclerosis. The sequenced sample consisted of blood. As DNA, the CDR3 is TGTGCCAGCAGCGGAGGCACTAGCGGGGGCTACAATGAGCAGTTCTTC. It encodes CASSGGTSGGYNEQFF.